This is a list of T cell receptor beta chains from one sample in a study of T-cell memory formation after mild COVID-19. TCRdb redid the calling of the 5' RACE reads with MiXCR, one entry per CDR3 protein. The sample comprises over 300,000 distinct CDR3 sequences, roughly 19% of which are singletons, and 21% rests with the top ten. Sequencing used PBMCs or a T cell subset sorted from them (not recorded which). The receptors derive from a man aged 18 to 29 who had mild COVID-19 (a few samples of this study predate the infection). Cell type and time point are not known. The CDR3 runs from the conserved cysteine through the conserved F or W. The D gene is left open where the match is weak. Clone size appears in some rows only: once, few, many, or a class for an expanded clone.

clone size	D gene	J gene	V gene	CDR3 protein	CDR3 DNA
NA	TRBD1	TRBJ2-7	TRBV4-1	CASSTGQGAGYEQYF	TGCGCCAGCAGCACGGGACAGGGGGCCGGCTACGAGCAGTACTTC
NA	NA	TRBJ2-5	TRBV4-2	CASSHLPTDKETQYF	TGTGCCAGCAGCCACTTGCCGACGGATAAAGAGACCCAGTACTTC
few	NA	TRBJ1-5	TRBV12-3/TRBV12-4	CASIVRGPQHF	TGTGCCAGCATCGTTCGGGGGCCCCAGCATTTT
NA	NA	TRBJ2-7	TRBV4-3	CASSQDPGIRLEQYF	TGCGCCAGCAGCCAAGATCCGGGTATAAGGCTCGAGCAGTACTTC
many	TRBD2	TRBJ2-5	TRBV20-1	CSARVGLAMETQYF	TGCAGTGCTAGAGTGGGACTAGCGATGGAGACCCAGTACTTC
NA	TRBD1	TRBJ1-6	TRBV6-4	CASSAGTVGSPLHF	TGTGCCAGCAGCGCCGGGACAGTGGGATCACCCCTCCACTTT
NA	NA	TRBJ2-7	TRBV6-1	CASMTGASYEQYF	TGTGCCAGCATGACCGGAGCCTCCTACGAGCAGTACTTC
NA	NA	TRBJ2-5	TRBV7-2	CASSQYFRETQYF	TGTGCCAGCAGCCAATATTTCCGGGAGACCCAGTACTTC
few	NA	TRBJ1-5	TRBV28	CASSLSQGYQPQHF	TGTGCCAGCAGTTTGAGCCAGGGGTATCAGCCCCAGCATTTT
NA	NA	TRBJ1-3	TRBV6-5	CATRPGVLLNTIYF	TGTGCCACCCGGCCCGGGGTTTTATTAAACACCATATATTTT
few	NA	TRBJ2-7	TRBV29-1	CSVELYTSPGYEQYF	TGCAGCGTTGAACTCTACACCAGCCCAGGCTACGAGCAGTACTTC
few	NA	TRBJ2-7	TRBV5-1	CASSLTAGVLYEQYF	TGCGCCAGCAGCCTTACAGCCGGAGTCCTCTACGAGCAGTACTTC
NA	TRBD1	TRBJ2-3	TRBV5-1	CASSLGQGGADTHYF	TGCGCCAGCAGCTTGGGACAGGGTGGGGCAGATACGCATTATTTT
NA	NA	TRBJ2-7	TRBV29-1	CSVAGGLSYEQYF	TGCAGCGTTGCCGGCGGGCTTTCCTACGAGCAGTACTTC
few	NA	TRBJ2-3	TRBV4-2	CASSQDGVTDTQYF	TGTGCCAGCAGCCAAGACGGAGTCACAGATACGCAGTATTTT
NA	NA	TRBJ2-2	TRBV5-1	CASSFSGGEVALFF	TGCGCCAGCAGCTTTTCCGGGGGCGAAGTAGCACTGTTTTTT
few	TRBD1	TRBJ2-6	TRBV7-9	CASFGDRQAGANVLTF	TGTGCCAGCTTCGGGGACAGGCAAGCCGGGGCCAACGTCCTGACTTTC
few	NA	TRBJ2-5	TRBV5-5	CASSFEEGRQTQYF	TGTGCCAGCAGCTTCGAGGAGGGGAGGCAGACCCAGTACTTC
NA	NA	TRBJ2-6	TRBV2	CASSPAPGSRLGANVLTF	TGTGCCAGCAGCCCAGCCCCAGGGTCCCGTCTCGGGGCCAACGTCCTGACTTTC
few	NA	TRBJ1-5	TRBV25-1	CASSGDGVGQPQHF	TGTGCCAGCAGTGGGGATGGGGTAGGTCAGCCCCAGCATTTT
NA	NA	TRBJ2-1	TRBV7-2	CASSLAPTAGHEQFF	TGTGCCAGCAGCTTAGCCCCAACCGCTGGCCATGAGCAGTTCTTC
few	NA	TRBJ2-5	TRBV5-1	CASSPVGGDEETQYF	TGCGCCAGCAGTCCTGTTGGGGGTGATGAAGAGACCCAGTACTTC
few	TRBD1	TRBJ2-7	TRBV5-1	CASSVDRFYEQYF	TGCGCCAGCAGCGTGGACAGGTTCTACGAGCAGTACTTC
NA	NA	TRBJ2-3	TRBV28	CASSSPQGITDTQYF	TGTGCCAGCAGTTCCCCGCAGGGAATCACAGATACGCAGTATTTT
NA	NA	TRBJ2-1	TRBV7-9	CASSLPQWVSYNEQFF	TGTGCCAGCAGCCTCCCCCAGTGGGTCTCTTACAATGAGCAGTTCTTC
NA	NA	TRBJ1-5	TRBV7-9	CASSVGQYSNQPQHF	TGTGCCAGCAGCGTAGGACAGTATAGCAATCAGCCCCAGCATTTT
NA	NA	TRBJ2-7	TRBV5-1	CASGDYSSSYEQYF	TGCGCCAGCGGCGACTACAGTTCCTCCTACGAGCAGTACTTC
NA	NA	TRBJ1-5	TRBV20-1	CSASQGSQPQHF	TGCAGTGCTAGCCAAGGATCTCAGCCCCAGCATTTT
few	NA	TRBJ2-7	TRBV4-1	CASSQGIGGIYEQYF	TGCGCCAGCAGCCAAGGAATTGGGGGAATCTACGAGCAGTACTTC
once	NA	TRBJ1-5	TRBV19	CASRVRVGQPQHF	TGTGCCAGTAGAGTACGGGTGGGCCAGCCCCAGCATTTT
NA	NA	TRBJ2-7	TRBV7-6	CASSGTFEGEQYF	TGTGCCAGCAGCGGGACCTTCGAGGGGGAGCAGTACTTC
NA	NA	TRBJ1-2	TRBV6-5	CASSWDNENYGYTF	TGTGCCAGCAGTTGGGACAACGAAAACTATGGCTACACCTTC
NA	TRBD2	TRBJ2-3	TRBV11-3	CASSPWTSGGSTDTQYF	TGTGCCAGCAGCCCCTGGACTAGCGGGGGGAGCACAGATACGCAGTATTTT
few	TRBD1	TRBJ1-5	TRBV20-1	CSAWDRPNQPQHF	TGCAGTGCCTGGGACAGGCCGAATCAGCCCCAGCATTTT
NA	TRBD1	TRBJ1-3	TRBV11-3	CASSLGQGQGNTIYF	TGTGCCAGCAGCCTCGGACAGGGCCAAGGAAACACCATATATTTT
NA	NA	TRBJ2-5	TRBV11-2	CASSRGGLETQYF	TGTGCCAGCTCACGTGGGGGCCTGGAGACCCAGTACTTC
few	NA	TRBJ2-5	TRBV12-3/TRBV12-4	CASSLLRTQYF	TGTGCCAGCAGCTTGTTGCGGACCCAGTACTTC
NA	TRBD1	TRBJ2-7	TRBV3-1	CASSAWTGGYEQYF	TGTGCCAGCAGCGCTTGGACAGGGGGCTACGAGCAGTACTTC
many	NA	TRBJ2-6	TRBV7-6	CASSLGFRGSGANVLTF	TGTGCCAGCAGCTTAGGCTTTCGGGGCTCGGGGGCCAACGTCCTGACTTTC
few	TRBD1	TRBJ1-1	TRBV4-1	CASSHFRGQPNTEAFF	TGCGCCAGCAGCCACTTCAGGGGGCAGCCGAACACTGAAGCTTTCTTT
NA	NA	TRBJ2-4	TRBV20-1	CSAPPPDRGDIQYF	TGCAGTGCTCCACCCCCCGACCGTGGGGACATTCAGTACTTC
NA	TRBD2	TRBJ2-1	TRBV2	CASSERGGYNEQFF	TGTGCCAGCAGTGAGCGGGGGGGGTACAATGAGCAGTTCTTC
NA	TRBD2	TRBJ2-5	TRBV6-6	CASSTPLSSGVQETQYF	TGTGCCAGCAGTACCCCCCTGTCTAGCGGGGTCCAAGAGACCCAGTACTTC
many	TRBD2	TRBJ2-1	TRBV20-1	CSVPNIAGGAYNEQFF	TGCAGTGTGCCAAATATAGCGGGGGGCGCCTACAATGAGCAGTTCTTC
NA	NA	TRBJ2-5	TRBV5-1	CASRPDPTQETQYF	TGCGCCAGCCGACCCGACCCGACCCAAGAGACCCAGTACTTC
few	NA	TRBJ2-3	TRBV6-2/TRBV6-3	CASSSALYDTQYF	TGTGCCAGCAGTTCTGCCCTGTACGATACGCAGTATTTT
few	NA	TRBJ1-1	TRBV5-1	CASSKIGQATEAFF	TGCGCCAGCAGCAAAATAGGACAAGCCACTGAAGCTTTCTTT
NA	NA	TRBJ2-1	TRBV5-6	CASSRDRSSYNEQFF	TGTGCCAGCAGCCGGGACCGCAGCTCCTACAATGAGCAGTTCTTC
NA	TRBD1	TRBJ2-4	TRBV2	CASITPGTGNIGNIQYF	TGTGCCAGCATAACCCCCGGGACAGGGAATATTGGGAACATTCAGTACTTC
NA	NA	TRBJ1-5	TRBV7-8	CASSPVAGVGDQPQHF	TGTGCCAGCAGCCCAGTAGCGGGGGTGGGCGATCAGCCCCAGCATTTT
once	NA	TRBJ2-3	TRBV7-2	CASSLAQGTTDTKYF	TGTGCCAGCAGCTTAGCCCAGGGAACTACAGATACGAAGTATTTT
few	TRBD1	TRBJ1-1	TRBV4-3	CASSDRQGALTNTEAFF	TGCGCCAGCAGCGATCGACAGGGGGCTTTGACGAACACTGAAGCTTTCTTT
few	TRBD2	TRBJ2-1	TRBV6-5	CASSYSAGDVNEQFF	TGTGCCAGCAGTTACTCGGCGGGGGACGTCAATGAGCAGTTCTTC
few	NA	TRBJ2-2	TRBV24-1	CATSDFGTGELFF	TGTGCCACCAGTGATTTCGGCACCGGGGAGCTGTTTTTT
few	TRBD2	TRBJ2-3	TRBV11-2	CASSWGGVFGTQYF	TGTGCCAGCAGCTGGGGAGGGGTTTTCGGCACGCAGTATTTT
NA	NA	TRBJ1-2	TRBV7-9	CASTQYQGGGYTF	TGTGCCAGCACCCAATATCAGGGTGGAGGCTACACCTTC
NA	TRBD1	TRBJ2-2	TRBV7-6	CASSLARGQAGTGELFF	TGTGCCAGCAGCTTAGCGCGAGGACAGGCGGGCACCGGGGAGCTGTTTTTT
many	NA	TRBJ1-2	TRBV12-3/TRBV12-4	CASSRQRGAGYGYTF	TGTGCCAGCAGCCGCCAGAGGGGGGCGGGCTATGGCTACACCTTC
NA	NA	TRBJ2-3	TRBV12-3/TRBV12-4	CASSLTGDDTQYF	TGTGCCAGCAGCCTAACCGGGGACGATACGCAGTATTTT
few	NA	TRBJ1-5	TRBV7-9	CASSSTGGQPQHF	TGTGCCAGCAGCTCCACCGGGGGTCAGCCCCAGCATTTT